A selection of T cell receptor beta chains follows, all from one sample in a study of identical twins. Using its own MiXCR run on the 5' RACE reads, TCRdb lists one record per CDR3 protein. The sample has 550,000 to 700,000 distinct CDR3 sequences, 7.5% to 10% seen once; the top ten hold under 3%. This same sample was also taken into another study, of yellow fever vaccine responses in identical twins.

Sequenced input: PBMCs. Receptors were obtained from a woman aged 18-35 years in good health. Each CDR3 is given with its conserved first and last residue. A D gene is named only where the DNA matches it firmly. Size tells how often a clone was seen (once, few, many) or the class of an expanded clone, and some rows leave it out.

j_call d_call cdr3_length v_call clone_size cdr3_aa cdr3_nt
TRBJ1-1 NA 14 TRBV6-1 NA CASRAGNMNTEAFF TGTGCCAGCAGGGCCGGGAACATGAACACTGAAGCTTTCTTT
TRBJ1-6 NA 15 TRBV20-1 many CSARGDGPYNSPLHF TGCAGTGCTAGAGGGGATGGCCCCTATAATTCACCCCTCCACTTT
TRBJ2-1 TRBD2 15 TRBV11-2 NA CASSSLLALYNEQFF TGTGCCAGCAGCTCTTTACTAGCGCTTTACAATGAGCAGTTCTTC
TRBJ1-5 TRBD1 13 TRBV20-1 many CSARTGGGQPQHF TGCAGTGCTAGGACAGGGGGCGGTCAGCCCCAGCATTTT
TRBJ2-1 TRBD1 14 TRBV7-8 few CASSLVGQAGEQFF TGTGCCAGCAGCTTAGTGGGACAGGCTGGTGAGCAGTTCTTC
TRBJ2-6 NA 15 TRBV5-1 many CASSLPPTGANVLTF TGCGCCAGCAGCTTGCCCCCGACTGGGGCCAACGTCCTGACTTTC
TRBJ2-4 TRBD1 12 TRBV29-1 few CSARTGENIQYF TGCAGCGCTCGGACAGGGGAAAACATTCAGTACTTC
TRBJ2-7 TRBD2 13 TRBV29-1 NA CSVEKGGRSEQYF TGCAGCGTTGAAAAGGGAGGGAGGTCCGAGCAGTACTTC
TRBJ2-7 TRBD1 16 TRBV6-5 NA CASSYPKTGISYEQYF TGTGCCAGCAGTTACCCGAAGACAGGGATATCCTACGAGCAGTACTTC
TRBJ2-2 TRBD1 17 TRBV6-1 few CASSLARLQGVAGELFF TGTGCCAGCAGCCTCGCTAGACTACAGGGGGTCGCCGGGGAGCTGTTTTTT
TRBJ2-7 TRBD1 16 TRBV4-3 many CASSQTGATTSYEQYF TGCGCCAGCAGCCAAACAGGGGCTACTACCTCCTACGAGCAGTACTTC
TRBJ2-2 NA 14 TRBV5-1 few CASSWSVLDGELFF TGCGCCAGCAGCTGGAGTGTCCTTGACGGGGAGCTGTTTTTT
TRBJ2-5 NA 15 TRBV6-1 few CASKDLRDLEETQYF TGTGCCAGCAAGGACCTGAGGGACTTAGAGGAGACCCAGTACTTC
TRBJ2-7 NA 14 TRBV7-8 many CASSLIKESGEQYF TGTGCCAGCAGCTTAATCAAGGAATCGGGCGAGCAGTACTTC
TRBJ2-7 TRBD2 12 TRBV24-1 few CATSDRGGHQDF TGTGCCACCAGTGATCGGGGGGGACATCAAGACTTC
TRBJ2-1 NA 13 TRBV15 few CATSRGDTLEQFF TGTGCCACCAGCAGAGGTGACACCTTGGAGCAGTTCTTC
TRBJ2-1 TRBD1 16 TRBV7-2 NA CASSLVGGTGPSEQFF TGTGCCAGCAGCTTAGTGGGGGGGACAGGGCCCTCGGAGCAGTTCTTC
TRBJ2-7 TRBD2 14 TRBV7-2 NA CASSLRGGYDEQYF TGTGCCAGCAGCTTGCGGGGGGGCTATGACGAGCAGTACTTC
TRBJ2-3 TRBD1 15 TRBV20-1 few CSATPGQASTDTQYF TGCAGTGCTACGCCCGGACAGGCGAGCACAGATACGCAGTATTTT
TRBJ2-7 TRBD2 13 TRBV20-1 many CSVRLAGTYEQYF TGCAGTGTTCGACTAGCGGGAACCTACGAGCAGTACTTC
TRBJ2-3 TRBD2 17 TRBV12-3/TRBV12-4 NA CASSLAGTRLRSDTQYF TGTGCCAGCAGTTTAGCCGGGACTAGACTCCGGTCAGATACGCAGTATTTT
TRBJ2-3 NA 16 TRBV9 many CASSVATAGLTDTQYF TGTGCCAGCAGCGTAGCTACAGCGGGCCTAACAGATACGCAGTATTTT
TRBJ2-3 NA 16 TRBV11-1 many CASSLDPTGLIDTQYF TGTGCCAGCAGCTTAGACCCCACAGGGTTAATCGATACGCAGTATTTT
TRBJ2-1 NA 14 TRBV4-1 NA CASSQAGLAPEQFF TGCGCCAGCAGCCAAGCAGGTTTAGCTCCTGAGCAGTTCTTC
TRBJ2-4 NA 13 TRBV18 few CASSPPSKNIQYF TGTGCCAGCTCACCACCGTCCAAAAACATTCAGTACTTC
TRBJ2-5 NA 16 TRBV12-3/TRBV12-4 NA CASSLAIGQNQETQYF TGTGCCAGCAGTTTAGCGATAGGACAGAACCAAGAGACCCAGTACTTC
TRBJ2-1 TRBD2 17 TRBV4-1 few CASSPTATSGRANEQFF TGCGCCAGCAGCCCGACAGCGACTAGCGGGAGGGCCAATGAGCAGTTCTTC
TRBJ2-2 NA 15 TRBV7-9 many CASSPRTVNTGELFF TGTGCCAGCAGCCCCCGGACAGTAAACACCGGGGAGCTGTTTTTT
TRBJ1-2 TRBD1 15 TRBV5-8 NA CASSLGTGGFYGYTF TGTGCCAGCAGTTTAGGGACAGGGGGCTTCTATGGCTACACCTTC
TRBJ2-5 TRBD2 13 TRBV7-2 NA CASRSGEQETQYF TGTGCCAGCAGGAGCGGGGAGCAAGAGACCCAGTACTTC
TRBJ2-1 NA 16 TRBV7-6 few CASSTLSPPQYNEQFF TGTGCCAGCAGCACCCTTAGCCCCCCGCAGTACAATGAGCAGTTCTTC
TRBJ2-7 NA 15 TRBV4-2 NA CASSRGKGDPYEQYF TGTGCCAGCAGCCGAGGCAAGGGGGACCCCTACGAGCAGTACTTC
TRBJ2-3 NA 13 TRBV29-1 NA CSVVWPNTDTQYF TGCAGCGTTGTTTGGCCCAACACAGATACGCAGTATTTT
TRBJ1-1 TRBD1 13 TRBV4-3 many CASSQRQGDEAFF TGCGCCAGCAGCCAGAGACAGGGCGATGAAGCTTTCTTT
TRBJ2-1 NA 15 TRBV28 NA CASSWGAEPYNEQFF TGTGCCAGCAGTTGGGGGGCAGAACCTTACAATGAGCAGTTCTTC
TRBJ1-6 TRBD1 13 TRBV20-1 NA CSAAGTENSPLHF TGCAGTGCTGCCGGGACAGAGAATTCACCCCTCCACTTT
TRBJ2-7 TRBD1 15 TRBV7-2 NA CASSLALGDRYEQYF TGTGCCAGCAGCTTAGCGCTTGGGGACAGGTACGAGCAGTACTTC
TRBJ2-5 TRBD2 15 TRBV27 few CASRGLAGVQETQYF TGTGCCAGCAGGGGACTAGCGGGAGTCCAAGAGACCCAGTACTTC
TRBJ2-3 NA 15 TRBV5-6 few CASSGRPWNTDTQYF TGTGCCAGCAGCGGACGACCTTGGAACACAGATACGCAGTATTTT
TRBJ2-7 TRBD1 14 TRBV5-1 many CASSLGDRGHEQYF TGCGCCAGCAGCTTGGGTGACAGGGGACACGAGCAGTACTTC